The 14 T cell receptor beta chains in this list originate from one sample, sequenced in a study of T-cell memory formation after mild COVID-19. A single record per CDR3 protein comes from TCRdb applying MiXCR to the 5' RACE reads. The sample carries around 49,000 distinct CDR3 sequences, around a quarter recorded once. The sample consisted of PBMCs or a T cell subset sorted from them (not recorded which). The receptors were gathered from a man younger than 35 who had mild COVID-19 (a few samples of this study predate the infection). Cell type and time point are not known.

A note on this clonotype: At one boundary the junction diverges from the germline segment, which might be a read error. This sequence joins TRBV6-1 and TRBJ2-7; TRBD1 matches 7 bases. Germline values: CDR1 MNHNS, CDR2 SASEGT. The CDR3 extends over 13 amino acids. For the CDR3, the DNA is TGTGCCAGCAGGGAAGCAGGGGGCTACGAGCAGTACTTC. Protein: CASREAGGYEQYF.

The gene calls are TRBV5-1 and TRBJ2-5; D uncertain. The CDR3 has 13 residues. Trimming stripped 1 base from V and 5 bases from J, with 9 bases between. Germline V gene lookup returns CDR1 SGHRS and CDR2 YFSETQ. This chain's CDR3 is CASSLLAGETQYF. The CDR3 DNA sequence: TGCGCCAGCAGCTTGTTGGCCGGCGAGACCCAGTACTTC.

This chain uses TRBV27 with TRBJ2-2, with D perhaps matching TRBD2 (6 bases). V lost 4 bases and J lost 1, with 10 bases in between. Germline assignment: CDR1 MNHEY and CDR2 SMNVEV (reference sequence). This CDR3 has 15 residues. The CDR3 spells CASSWGLMNTGELFF. Here the CDR3 DNA reads TGTGCCAGCAGTTGGGGACTGATGAACACCGGGGAGCTGTTTTTT.

This clonotype has a handful of counts. The chain is built from TRBV14 and TRBJ2-2, with TRBD1 identical over 8 bases. This CDR3 region has 14 residues. Germline trimming cut 4 bases from V and 6 bases from J; bases unmatched to any gene: 4. Germline-derived CDR1 and CDR2 are SGHDN and FVKESK. The CDR3 here is CASSPYRGSGELFF. CDR3 in DNA: TGTGCCAGCAGCCCGTACAGGGGGTCCGGGGAGCTGTTTTTT.

V usage is TRBV7-2 and J usage is TRBJ2-1; tentative D call: TRBD1 (5 bases). Germline CDR1 and CDR2: SGHTA and FQGNSA. Trimming shortened V by 6 bases and J by 7 bases, and 10 bases separated the two germline ends. CDR3 length: 12 residues. The CDR3 protein is CASSVQVNEQFF. CDR3 bases: TGTGCCAGCAGTGTACAGGTGAATGAGCAGTTCTTC.

This clonotype has a handful of counts. V gene TRBV20-1 combines with J gene TRBJ2-1, with 10 nucleotides matching TRBD1. The CDR3 has 14 amino acids. With V trimmed by 3 bases and J by 5 bases, 4 bases remained unmatched. Germline CDR1 reads DFQATT; CDR2 reads SNEGSKA (reference sequence). CDR3 sequence: CSASGQGVHNEQFF. The CDR3 DNA follows: TGCAGTGCTAGCGGACAGGGGGTTCACAATGAGCAGTTCTTC.

The chain is built from TRBV9 and TRBJ2-2, with D perhaps TRBD2 (6 bases). CDR1 is SGDLS, CDR2 YYNGEE, per germline. This CDR3 comprises 14 residues. V shed 0 bases and J shed 5 bases, with 8 bases lying between them. This chain's CDR3 is CASSVGGETGELFF. The CDR3 DNA is TGTGCCAGCAGCGTAGGGGGGGAGACCGGGGAGCTGTTTTTT.

This sequence joins TRBV2 and TRBJ2-7; D not resolved. Germline values: CDR1 SNHLY, CDR2 FYNNEI. This CDR3 region has 11 residues. V was trimmed by 5 bases and J by 2 bases, leaving 4 bases between them. CDR3 nucleotide sequence: TGTGCCAGCAGTCAAACCTACGAGCAGTACTTC. Amino acids: CASSQTYEQYF.

The rearrangement links TRBV15 to TRBJ2-7, with 8 bases identical to TRBD1. Losses at the gene ends were 1 base for V and 3 bases for J; bases not matched to a gene: 5. CDR1 and CDR2 (germline): LNHNV, YYDKDF (reference sequence). The CDR3 sequence is 15 residues long. CDR3 coding DNA: TGTGCCACCAGCAGAGGTTCCGGGACAGGCTACGAGCAGTACTTC. This codes for CATSRGSGTGYEQYF.

The chain is built from TRBV7-9 and TRBJ2-7; tentative D call: TRBD1 (5 bases). The V gene lost 4 bases and the J gene lost 1 base, with 14 bases spanning the gap. CDR3 size: 15 residues. Germline assignment: CDR1 SEHNR and CDR2 FQNEAQ (reference sequence). This CDR3 reads CASSSYSDSSYEQYF. CDR3 coding DNA: TGTGCCAGCAGCTCTTATTCAGACAGTTCCTACGAGCAGTACTTC.

This clonotype was counted only a few times. The rearrangement links TRBV4-3 to TRBJ1-5; TRBD1 is a possible D gene (6 bases). Trimming took 3 bases from V and 6 from J, leaving 15 bases between them. Germline lookup yields CDR1 LGHNA and CDR2 YSLEER. The CDR3 consists of 15 residues. This CDR3 is CASSQGTGSGQPQHF. In nucleotides, the CDR3 is TGCGCCAGCAGCCAGGGAACAGGGTCCGGTCAGCCCCAGCATTTT.

This clonotype was observed a handful of times. The chain uses TRBV3-1 and TRBJ1-2; 8 nucleotides line up with TRBD1. Per germline, CDR1 LGHDT and CDR2 YNNKEL (reference sequence). The CDR3 has 16 amino acids. The trim removed 1 base at V and 4 bases at J, leaving 8 bases unmatched. The CDR3 reads CASSQGLQGDGYGYTF. The DNA for the CDR3 is TGTGCCAGCAGCCAAGGACTACAGGGGGACGGCTATGGCTACACCTTC.

This clonotype came up a few times. The DNA of the CDR3 is TGTGCCAGCAGCTTATTGTCCCCCGGGACTAAAAATGAGCAGTTCTTC. Amino acids: CASSLLSPGTKNEQFF. J is TRBJ2-1 and V is TRBV5-5, with 7 bases lining up with TRBD2. The CDR3 length is 16 residues. Germline CDR1 reads SGHKS; CDR2 reads YYEKEE (reference sequence). V gave up 2 bases and J gave up 7 bases; unmatched junction bases: 12. Looking up the rest from reference TRBV5-5 and TRBJ2-1 gives the full variable domain: DAGVTQSPTHLIKTRGQQVTLRCSPISGHKSVSWYQQVLGQGPQFIFQYYEKEERGRGNFPDRFSARQFPNYSSELNVNALLLGDSALYLCASSLLSPGTKNEQFFGPGTRLTVL.

This clonotype has at least ten counts. This chain links TRBV29-1 with TRBJ1-2; 9 positions match TRBD1. The germline gives CDR1 SQVTM, CDR2 ANQGSEA. This CDR3 is built from 14 residues. V gave up 7 bases and J gave up 4 bases; unmatched junction bases: 10. The CDR3 loop is CSASLPGQGYGYTF. The CDR3, as DNA: TGCAGCGCCTCACTCCCGGGACAGGGCTATGGCTACACCTTC.